These 19 T cell receptor beta chains came from one sample sequenced in a study of T-cell memory formation after mild COVID-19 (dated by TCRdb to 2020 to 2022). The protocol used for the library was 5' RACE. TCRdb lists the instrument as Illumina NovaSeq 6000. TCRdb reran the public reads through fastp at Q25 and MiXCR, keeping productive beta chains. Rows are combined by CDR3 protein, so each entry shows the most common genes and DNA. This sample holds roughly 310,000 distinct CDR3 sequences; more than 15% were observed only once. Of the sample, about 22% falls within the top ten clones. Sequencing used PBMCs or a T cell subset sorted from them (not recorded which). These receptors were obtained from a man between 18 and 35 years old who had mild COVID-19 (a few samples of this study predate the infection). The sample titles of this study are shuffled in the database, so cell type and time point are left out; the donor was told from shared clones.

The table lists this clonotype with a few counts. V gene TRBV16 combines with J gene TRBJ2-6; D unresolved. Germline CDR1 and CDR2: KGHSY and FQNENV. The V gene lost 0 bases and the J gene lost 3 bases, with 0 bases spanning the gap. The CDR3 loop spans 13 amino acids. The CDR3 loop reads CASSQSGANVLTF. The DNA of the CDR3 is TGTGCCAGCAGCCAATCTGGGGCCAACGTCCTGACTTTC. The complete variable domain, with remaining parts taken from reference TRBV16 and TRBJ2-6, reads GEEVAQTPKHLVRGEGQKAKLYCAPIKGHSYVFWYQQVLKNEFKFLISFQNENVFDETGMPKERFSAKCLPNSPCSLEIQATKLEDSAVYFCASSQSGANVLTFGAGSRLTVL.

This rearrangement joins TRBV5-6 to TRBJ2-7, with D unclear. The CDR3 runs 16 residues. The germline V and J ends were trimmed by 4 bases and 0 bases, with 17 bases remaining between them. Germline loops: CDR1 SGHDT, CDR2 YYEEEE. CDR3 sequence reads: CASSTPPGPHSYEQYV. As DNA, the CDR3 is TGTGCCAGCAGCACGCCCCCCGGGCCCCACTCCTACGAGCAGTACGTC.

The rearrangement links TRBV20-1 to TRBJ2-1, with D possibly called TRBD1 or TRBD2 (5 bases each). V gave up 3 bases and J gave up 9 bases, with 12 bases separating them. CDR3 length: 12 amino acids. Germline CDR1 is DFQATT and CDR2 is SNEGSKA (reference sequence). The CDR3 DNA reads as TGCAGTGCTAGCTGGGGGTTAGGTGAGCAGTTCTTC. Protein sequence: CSASWGLGEQFF.

This clonotype has more than one count but fewer than ten. This rearrangement joins TRBV21-1 to TRBJ2-7; the D call in the table, TRBD1, was not verified against the DNA. TRBV21-1 counts as a pseudogene. The CDR3 sequence is 17 residues long. As DNA, the CDR3 is TGTGCCAGCATCCCGAGGGTCCCGACAGGGAGCTCCTACGAGCAGTACGTC. Amino acid sequence: CASIPRVPTGSSYEQYV.

There are many counts of this clonotype. The rearrangement links TRBV20-1 to TRBJ2-1, with TRBD2 matching over 12 bases. The V segment lost 5 bases and the J segment 7 bases; nucleotides outside the gene matches: 6. The CDR3 contains 14 residues. Germline CDR1 is DFQATT and CDR2 is SNEGSKA (reference sequence). The CDR3 DNA reads TGCAGTGCTTATTCTAGCGGGGGGGCGAATGAGCAGTTCTTC. Encoded protein: CSAYSSGGANEQFF.

J is TRBJ1-2 and V is TRBV5-1, with 8 bases lining up with TRBD1. Trimming cost V 4 bases and J 6 bases; bases outside gene matches: 2. This CDR3 contains 12 residues. From germline, CDR1 is SGHRS and CDR2 YFSETQ. DNA for the CDR3: TGCGCCAGCAGCAGGGGACAGGATGGCTACACCTTC. Residues: CASSRGQDGYTF.

The chain has TRBV6-1 and TRBJ1-5, with a weak D call TRBD1 (5 bases). Germline CDR1 and CDR2: MNHNS and SASEGT. The CDR3 has 16 residues. V dropped 5 bases and J dropped 3 bases, with 17 bases sitting between them. CDR3 DNA: TGTGCCAGCAGTCTTAGATGGTCGGGGCTCAATCAGCCCCAGCATTTT. Its translation is CASSLRWSGLNQPQHF.

The chain is built from TRBV11-2 and TRBJ2-7, with 9 bases matching TRBD1. The CDR3 runs to 16 residues. V was clipped by 0 bases and J by 2 bases; unmatched bases: 5. The germline CDR1 and CDR2 sequences are SGHAT and FQNNGV. The CDR3 protein is CASSLDLGTGTYEQYF. The CDR3 DNA follows: TGTGCCAGCAGCTTAGATCTGGGGACAGGGACCTACGAGCAGTACTTC.

The CDR3 here is CASSPQRNYNEQFF. The DNA of the CDR3 is TGTGCCAGCTCACCACAACGGAACTACAATGAGCAGTTCTTC. The chain carries TRBV18 and TRBJ2-1; D call uncertain. Germline loops: CDR1 KGHSH, CDR2 LQKENI. V was trimmed by 1 base and J by 3 bases, leaving 7 bases between them. The CDR3 is 14 amino acids.

The genes are TRBV12-3 or TRBV12-4 and TRBJ1-2; weak D call: TRBD1 (5 bases). There are 16 residues in the CDR3. Trimming shortened V by 6 bases and J by 4 bases, and 21 bases separated the two germline ends. The CDR3 nucleotides read TGTGCCAGCAGCCATAGGGTAGCCGGGACTCTCTATGGCTACACCTTC. Protein product: CASSHRVAGTLYGYTF.

This rearrangement joins TRBV18 to TRBJ2-3; D is unresolved. The CDR3 runs to 12 residues. V shed 0 bases and J shed 5 bases, with 3 bases lying between them. CDR1 is KGHSH and CDR2 is LQKENI in the germline V gene. The CDR3 DNA follows: TGTGCCAGCTCACCACCAAAAGATACGCAGTATTTT. This translates into CASSPPKDTQYF.

J is TRBJ2-2 and V is TRBV6-6; 8 bases fit TRBD1. The CDR3 consists of 16 residues. Per the germline V gene, CDR1 is MNHNY and CDR2 is SVGAGI (reference sequence). V lost 1 base, J lost 0 bases, and 1 base stayed unmatched. The CDR3 is CASSYLGQANTGELFF. The DNA of the CDR3 is TGTGCCAGCAGTTACTTGGGACAGGCGAACACCGGGGAGCTGTTTTTT.

The gene calls are TRBV4-2 and TRBJ2-3; 8 nucleotides match TRBD1. The germline gives CDR1 LGHNA, CDR2 YNFKEQ. The CDR3 length is 20 residues. V trimming: 3 bases; J trimming: 2 bases; junction bases outside the gene matches: 19. DNA of the CDR3: TGTGCCAGCAGCCACAGGACAGGGCGACAAACCCATGGCCCCACAGATACGCAGTATTTT. This translates into CASSHRTGRQTHGPTDTQYF.

This chain connects TRBV7-9 to TRBJ2-3; possibly TRBD1 or TRBD2 for D (5 bases each). The germline gives CDR1 SEHNR, CDR2 FQNEAQ (reference sequence). This CDR3 spans 14 amino acids. Trimming shortened V by 6 bases and J by 8 bases, and 18 bases separated the two germline ends. CDR3 in amino acids: CASSSMEARGTQYF. The CDR3 bases are TGTGCCAGCAGTTCGATGGAGGCTAGGGGTACGCAGTATTTT.

This chain uses TRBV6-5 with TRBJ2-1, with D uncertain. V lost 8 bases, J lost 4 bases, and 6 bases lay in between. The germline V gene has CDR1 MNHEY and CDR2 SVGAGI. CDR3 size: 11 residues. CDR3 nucleotide sequence: TGTGCCAGCCGACGATACAATGAGCAGTTCTTC. Its translation: CASRRYNEQFF.

This clonotype occurred many times. The gene calls are TRBV7-2 and TRBJ2-7, with D tentatively TRBD1 or TRBD2 (5 bases each). The length of the CDR3 is 14 residues. The V gene's germline CDR1 is SGHTA and CDR2 FQGNSA. With 5 bases removed from V and 2 bases from J, the gap between germline ends came to 13 bases. The CDR3 spells CASSLGMGAYEQYV. CDR3 nucleotide sequence: TGTGCCAGCAGCCTAGGGATGGGGGCCTACGAGCAGTACGTC.

This clonotype was detected only a few times. The chain uses TRBV20-1 and TRBJ2-2; 10 bases line up with TRBD2. Germline assignment: CDR1 DFQATT and CDR2 SNEGSKA (reference sequence). V lost 6 bases to trimming and J lost 5 bases; unmatched junction nucleotides: 6. The CDR3 contains 14 residues. CDR3 region: CSARSGGLTGELFF. The CDR3 bases are TGCAGTGCCCGTAGCGGGGGGCTGACCGGGGAGCTGTTTTTT.

The table lists this clonotype with a few counts. This chain uses TRBV5-1 with TRBJ1-5, with a tentative D call TRBD1 (5 bases). The CDR3 contains 14 residues. With 4 bases removed from V and 7 bases from J, the gap between germline ends came to 15 bases. From germline, CDR1 is SGHRS and CDR2 YFSETQ. The CDR3 DNA reads TGCGCCAGCAGCCCTGCGGGAGAGGGGCAGCCCCAGCATTTT. It codes for CASSPAGEGQPQHF.

This clonotype was picked up a small number of times. J is TRBJ1-2 and V is TRBV11-2; 9 nucleotides match TRBD1. Germline CDR1 and CDR2: SGHAT and FQNNGV. The CDR3 spans 15 residues. The trim removed 4 bases at V and 0 bases at J, leaving 3 bases unmatched. As DNA, the CDR3 is TGTGCCAGCAGCTCCCGGACAGGGGCTAACTATGGCTACACCTTC. This sequence encodes CASSSRTGANYGYTF.